This TCR beta chain was sequenced during a study of metastatic and nonmetastatic thyroid tumors. As for the study in general: Comparative analysis of repertoires was undertaken across blood and tumor or nodule tissue obtained from malignant and benign thyroid patients.

This CDR3 comprises 15 residues. The germline V gene has CDR1 DFQATT and CDR2 SNEGSKA (reference sequence). V was pared by 4 bases and J by 8 bases, with 21 bases between. None of the patients had undergone any treatment ahead of thyroid surgery. TCRdb reprocessed the PCR reads via MiXCR. Of 15,000 to 20,000 clones listed, roughly 36% are singletons. Sequenced material: tumor tissue. This clonotype was obtained from a male donor with papillary thyroid cancer or a benign thyroid nodule (not recorded which). Some clones in this sample may be carry-over from other donors' samples. V gene TRBV20-1 combines with J gene TRBJ2-1; a possible D gene is TRBD2 (5 bases). CDR3 region: CSAIRTRRRGDEQFF. CDR3 sequence (DNA): TGCAGTGCTATAAGAACTAGAAGGAGAGGTGATGAGCAGTTCTTC.